The next 13 T cell receptor beta chains were all read from a single sample in a study of shared clonotypes between healthy human individuals. As defined, naive CD8 cells were CD45RO-negative and positively selected for CCR7, with terminally differentiated effector memory CD45RA+ cells excluded. The assay was immunoSEQ multiplex PCR, and TCRdb's table has in-frame clones only and misses some. The repertoire holds millions of clones, with about 95% as singletons. Sample: naive CD8+ T cells sorted from blood. All receptors come from a man between 18 and 29 years old in good health.

The V gene is TRBV2, the J gene TRBJ2-3; no firm D call. Per germline, CDR1 SNHLY and CDR2 FYNNEI. V gave up 7 bases and J gave up 2 bases, with 10 bases separating them. The CDR3 contains 13 residues. CDR3 coding DNA: TGTGCCAGCATTGACCGTTACACAGATACGCAGTATTTT. Protein product: CASIDRYTDTQYF.

To note about this clone: Other DNA sequences in the same sample also yield this CDR3. This chain links TRBV5-4 with TRBJ2-1; tentatively, D is TRBD2 (6 bases). The CDR3 is made up of 14 amino acids. The ends were cut back, 1 base at V and 4 bases at J, with 9 bases in the middle. Germline CDR1 SGHNT, CDR2 YYREEE (reference sequence). Here the CDR3 reads CASSLRAGYNEQFF. CDR3 coding DNA: TGTGCCAGCAGCTTGAGGGCGGGATACAATGAGCAGTTCTTC. The full variable domain, completed using reference TRBV5-4 and TRBJ2-1, is ETGVTQSPTHLIKTRGQQVTLRCSSQSGHNTVSWYQQALGQGPQFIFQYYREEENGRGNFPPRFSGLQFPNYSSELNVNALELDDSALYLCASSLRAGYNEQFFGPGTRLTVL.

As concerns this clone: The identical CDR3 is also encoded by other nucleotide sequences in the sample. This chain connects TRBV4-1 to TRBJ2-7; possibly TRBD2 for D (6 bases). Germline V CDR1 and CDR2: MGHRA, YSYEKL. V dropped 4 bases and J dropped 3 bases, with 10 bases sitting between them. This CDR3 has 13 residues. The CDR3 bases are TGCGCCAGCAGCCCGGGACTCGGCTACGAGCAGTACTTC. It codes for CASSPGLGYEQYF.

V usage is TRBV29-1 and J usage is TRBJ2-1; 7 bases map to TRBD1. V trimming: 3 bases; J trimming: 6 bases; junction bases outside the gene matches: 5. The CDR3 is made up of 13 amino acids. The germline gives CDR1 SQVTM, CDR2 ANQGSEA. The CDR3: CSVDNRGGNEQFF. CDR3 bases: TGCAGCGTTGACAACAGGGGCGGCAATGAGCAGTTCTTC.

The genes are TRBV11-2 and TRBJ1-1; D gene uncertain. There are 15 residues in the CDR3. The ends were cut back, 1 base at V and 1 base at J, with 10 bases in the middle. Per the germline V gene, CDR1 is SGHAT and CDR2 is FQNNGV. The CDR3 spells CASSLVGRRNTEAFF. DNA of the CDR3: TGTGCCAGCAGCTTAGTAGGCAGGAGGAACACTGAAGCTTTCTTT.

V gene TRBV7-9 combines with J gene TRBJ1-1; tentatively, D is TRBD1 (6 bases). From germline, CDR1 is SEHNR and CDR2 FQNEAQ (reference sequence). V gave up 3 bases and J gave up 7 bases, with 12 bases separating them. This CDR3 is built from 13 residues. The chain's CDR3 is CASSFAGTLEAFF. In DNA form, the CDR3 reads TGTGCCAGCAGCTTCGCCGGGACACTTGAAGCTTTCTTT.

The rearrangement links TRBV6-5 to TRBJ2-7; D possibly uses TRBD1 or TRBD2 (5 bases each). Germline V CDR1 and CDR2: MNHEY, SVGAGI. This CDR3 region has 14 residues. Trimming pared 6 bases from V and 3 bases from J, leaving 15 bases between. The CDR3 here is CASSPGDLFYEQYF. DNA of the CDR3: TGTGCCAGCAGCCCCGGGGACCTTTTCTACGAGCAGTACTTC.

The CDR3 bases are TGTGCCAGCAGCTTGGCGGTCGCGAACACCGGGGAGCTGTTTTTT. Protein sequence: CASSLAVANTGELFF. V and J are TRBV5-6 and TRBJ2-2; D gene ambiguous. Germline CDR1 is SGHDT and CDR2 is YYEEEE. The V end lost 0 bases, the J end lost 0 bases, and 6 bases lay between the germline ends. This CDR3 has 15 residues.

The rearrangement joins TRBV11-2 to TRBJ2-5; the D is unclear. The assigned J gene may be wrong: the sequence end matches TRBJ2-7 better. Germline CDR1 is SGHAT and CDR2 is FQNNGV. The CDR3 runs to 12 residues. The CDR3 sequence is CASSPHSYEQYF. Written as DNA, the CDR3 is TGTGCCAGCAGCCCACATTCCTACGAGCAGTACTTC.

CDR3 DNA: TGTGCCACCAGCAGAGTGAATTTTGGGGAAGAGACCCAGTACTTC. Encoded protein: CATSRVNFGEETQYF. V usage is TRBV15 and J usage is TRBJ2-5; D gene unclear. Trimming took 1 base from V and 3 from J, leaving 12 bases between them. Germline CDR1 LNHNV, CDR2 YYDKDF (reference sequence). This CDR3 is 15 amino acids long. The whole variable domain, filled in from reference TRBV15 and TRBJ2-5, reads DAMVIQNPRYQVTQFGKPVTLSCSQTLNHNVMYWYQQKSSQAPKLLFHYYDKDFNNEADTPDNFQSRRPNTSFCFLDIRSPGLGDTAMYLCATSRVNFGEETQYFGPGTRLLVL.

The chain has TRBV25-1 and TRBJ1-3; D gene ambiguous. CDR1 and CDR2 from the germline V gene are MGHDK and SYGVNS. This CDR3 is built from 16 residues. V dropped 3 bases and J dropped 0 bases, with 12 bases sitting between them. CDR3 region: CASSEAGVFSGNTIYF. CDR3 nucleotide sequence: TGTGCCAGCAGTGAGGCGGGTGTATTCTCTGGAAACACCATATATTTT.

Details on this clone: Other DNA sequences in the sample encode the same CDR3. This chain connects TRBV9 to TRBJ2-1; D perhaps matches TRBD1 (5 bases). CDR1 and CDR2 from the germline V gene are SGDLS and YYNGEE. With 3 bases removed from V and 2 bases from J, the gap between germline ends came to 9 bases. CDR3 length: 14 amino acids. The CDR3 here is CASSASGTYNEQFF. For the CDR3, the DNA is TGTGCCAGCAGCGCTTCAGGGACCTACAATGAGCAGTTCTTC.

The rearrangement uses TRBV27 and TRBJ1-1; possibly TRBD1 for D (6 bases). Trimming left V 0 bases short and J 1 base short, with 9 bases between. There are 15 residues in the CDR3. CDR1 MNHEY and CDR2 SMNVEV come from the germline V gene (reference sequence). The CDR3 region is CASSLSWTENTEAFF. For the CDR3, the DNA is TGTGCCAGCAGTTTATCGTGGACAGAGAACACTGAAGCTTTCTTT.